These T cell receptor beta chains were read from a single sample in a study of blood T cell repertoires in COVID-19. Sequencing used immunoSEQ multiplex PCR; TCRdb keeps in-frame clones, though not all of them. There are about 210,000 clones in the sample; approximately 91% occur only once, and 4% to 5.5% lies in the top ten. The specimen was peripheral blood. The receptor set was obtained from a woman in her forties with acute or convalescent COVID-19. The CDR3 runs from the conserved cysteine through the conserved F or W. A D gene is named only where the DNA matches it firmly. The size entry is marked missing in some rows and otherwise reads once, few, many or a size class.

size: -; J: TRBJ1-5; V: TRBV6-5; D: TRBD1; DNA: TGTGCCAGCAGGACAGACAGGGTCAGCAATCAGCCCCAGCATTTT; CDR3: CASRTDRVSNQPQHF
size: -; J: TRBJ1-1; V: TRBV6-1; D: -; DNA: TGTGCCAGCAGTGATCACAGGTACACTGAAGCTTTCTTT; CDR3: CASSDHRYTEAFF
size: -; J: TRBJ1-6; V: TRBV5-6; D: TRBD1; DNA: TGTGCCAGCAGCTTGGCAGGGGGACCCCTCCACTTT; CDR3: CASSLAGGPLHF
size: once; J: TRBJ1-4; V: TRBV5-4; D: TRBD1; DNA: TGTGCCAGCAGCCCACAGGGGTCAGGTGATGAAAAACTGTTTTTT; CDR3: CASSPQGSGDEKLFF
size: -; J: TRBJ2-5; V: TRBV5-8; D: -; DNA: TGTGCCAGCAGCTCCGCCTGGGACATCCAAGAGACCCAGTACTTC; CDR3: CASSSAWDIQETQYF
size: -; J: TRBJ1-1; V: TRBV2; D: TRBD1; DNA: TGTGCCAGCAGGAGGGACAGGGGGGCGAGCACTGAAGCTTTCTTT; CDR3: CASRRDRGASTEAFF
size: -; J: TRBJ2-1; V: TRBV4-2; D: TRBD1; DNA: TGTGCCAGCAGCGCCCCCACATCTAGGGGGCTTGAGGATGAGCAGTTCTTC; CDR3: CASSAPTSRGLEDEQFF
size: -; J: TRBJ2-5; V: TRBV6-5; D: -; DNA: TGTGCCAGCACGCCATCGACTAAAGAGACCCAGTACTTC; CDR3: CASTPSTKETQYF
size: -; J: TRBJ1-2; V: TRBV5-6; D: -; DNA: TGTGCCAGCAGCCAATCCCCCCGGACAGTTAACTATGGCTACACCTTC; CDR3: CASSQSPRTVNYGYTF
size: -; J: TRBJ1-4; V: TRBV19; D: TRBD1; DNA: TGTGCCAGTAGAGGGACAGGGAGGGCGGAAAAACTGTTTTTT; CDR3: CASRGTGRAEKLFF
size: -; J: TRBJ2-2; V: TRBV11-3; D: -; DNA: TGTGCCAGCAGCTTGAAGCAGGGGAGCGTCACCGGGGAGCTGTTTTTT; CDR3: CASSLKQGSVTGELFF
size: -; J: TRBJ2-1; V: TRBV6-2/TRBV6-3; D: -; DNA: TGTGCCAGCAGTTTGACAGCGTACAATGAGCAGTTCTTC; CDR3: CASSLTAYNEQFF
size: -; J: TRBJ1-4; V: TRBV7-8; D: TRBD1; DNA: TGTGCCAGCAGCCGCAGACAGGGCTCGGATGAAAAACTGTTTTTT; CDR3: CASSRRQGSDEKLFF
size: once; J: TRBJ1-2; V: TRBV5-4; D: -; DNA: TGTGCCAGCAGCTGGGACACTGAAACCTACACCTTC; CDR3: CASSWDTETYTF
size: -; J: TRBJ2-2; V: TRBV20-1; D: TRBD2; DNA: TGCAGTGCTAGTGGGACTAGCGCCGGGGAGCTGTTTTTT; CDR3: CSASGTSAGELFF
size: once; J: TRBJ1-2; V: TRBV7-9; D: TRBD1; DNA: TGTGCCAGCAGCAACCCGGACAGGACTTACTATGGCTACACCTTC; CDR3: CASSNPDRTYYGYTF
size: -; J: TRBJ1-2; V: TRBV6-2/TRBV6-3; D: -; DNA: TGTGCCAGCAGTTACCCGGAGGAAGGGAAGACTAACTATGGCTACACCTTC; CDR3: CASSYPEEGKTNYGYTF
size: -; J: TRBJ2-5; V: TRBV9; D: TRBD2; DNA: TGTGCCAGCAGCGACGAACTAGCGGGTGGGGAGACCCAGTACTTC; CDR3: CASSDELAGGETQYF
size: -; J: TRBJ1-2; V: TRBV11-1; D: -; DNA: TGTGCCAGCAGCTTAGGCGTACAGGGTAACTATGGCTACACCTTC; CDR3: CASSLGVQGNYGYTF
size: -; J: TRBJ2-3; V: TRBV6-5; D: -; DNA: TGTGCCAGCGGCGGGGCAGGGCATACTGATACGCAGTATTTT; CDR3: CASGGAGHTDTQYF
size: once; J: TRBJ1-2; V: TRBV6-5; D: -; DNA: TGTGCCACCAAACACGGAGCCTATGGCTACACCTTC; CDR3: CATKHGAYGYTF
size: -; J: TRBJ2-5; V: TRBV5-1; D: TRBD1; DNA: TGCGCCAGCAGCTCCGGACAGGGGGCTTTTGGAGAGACCCAGTACTTC; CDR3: CASSSGQGAFGETQYF
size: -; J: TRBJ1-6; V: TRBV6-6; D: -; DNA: TGTGCCAGCAGTTACTCAGCCGGTTCACCCCTCCACTTT; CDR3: CASSYSAGSPLHF
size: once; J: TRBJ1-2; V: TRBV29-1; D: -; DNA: TGCAGCGTTGGAGGCCAGTCTTATGGCTACACCTTC; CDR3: CSVGGQSYGYTF
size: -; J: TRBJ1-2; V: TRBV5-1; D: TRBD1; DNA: TGCGCCAGCAGCTTGTCTCCAGGGGGCTATGGCTACACCTTC; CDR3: CASSLSPGGYGYTF
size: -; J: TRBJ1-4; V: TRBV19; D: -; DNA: TGTGCCAGTAGGGATCCGGGGGGAGTGACTAATGAAAAACTGTTTTTT; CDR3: CASRDPGGVTNEKLFF
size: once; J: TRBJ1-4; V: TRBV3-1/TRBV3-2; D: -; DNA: TGTGCCAGCAGCCAACGTACGCAGGTTGCAACTAATGAAAAACTGTTTTTT; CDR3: CASSQRTQVATNEKLFF
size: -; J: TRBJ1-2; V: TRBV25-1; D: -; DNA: TGTGCCAGCAGTGAACTAGGGGCGGACTATGGCTACACCTTC; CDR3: CASSELGADYGYTF
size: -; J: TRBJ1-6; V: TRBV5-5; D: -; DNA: TGTGCCAGCAGCTTCGGGGTAGAGTCACCCCTCCACTTT; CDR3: CASSFGVESPLHF
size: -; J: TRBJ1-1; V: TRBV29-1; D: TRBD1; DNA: TGCAGCGTTGTCTTACAGGGGGCGTCAGTGGCTTTCTTT; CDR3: CSVVLQGASVAFF
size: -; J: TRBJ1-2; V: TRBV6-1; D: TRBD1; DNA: TGTGCCAGCAGTGAAAGGGCAGGGGGCTATGGCTACACCTTC; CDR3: CASSERAGGYGYTF
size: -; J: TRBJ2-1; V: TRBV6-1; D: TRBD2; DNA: TGTGCCAGCAGCAGCGGGGGCCCCAATGAGCAGTTCTTC; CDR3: CASSSGGPNEQFF
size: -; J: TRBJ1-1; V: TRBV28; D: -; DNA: TGTGCCAGCAGTCCTGGGACTAACACTGAAGCTTTCTTT; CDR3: CASSPGTNTEAFF
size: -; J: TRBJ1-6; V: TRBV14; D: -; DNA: TGTGCCAGCAGCCAAGAGGTCCGGGGTTCACCCCTCCACTTT; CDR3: CASSQEVRGSPLHF
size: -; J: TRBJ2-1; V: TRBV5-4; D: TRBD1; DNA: TGTGCCAGCACCCCCGGGACAGTGTACAATGAGCAGTTCTTC; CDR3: CASTPGTVYNEQFF
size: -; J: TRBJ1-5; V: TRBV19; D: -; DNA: TGTGCCAGTAGTCAAGACCGAGGAGGCAATCAGCCCCAGCATTTT; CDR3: CASSQDRGGNQPQHF
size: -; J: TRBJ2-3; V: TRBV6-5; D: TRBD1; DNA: TGTGCCAGCTGCGCGGGACAGGGGGTCACAGATACGCAGTATTTT; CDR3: CASCAGQGVTDTQYF
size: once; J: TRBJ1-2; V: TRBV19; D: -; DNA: TGTGCCAGTAGTATAGCGGAGGGGCGAGGTGGCTACACCTTC; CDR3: CASSIAEGRGGYTF
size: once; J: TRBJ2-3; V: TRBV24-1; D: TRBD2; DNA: TGTGCCACCAGTGAGCTAGCGGGATCCACAGATACGCAGTATTTT; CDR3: CATSELAGSTDTQYF
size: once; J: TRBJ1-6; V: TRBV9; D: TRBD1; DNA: TGTGCCAGCAGCGCGGGACAGGGTAGGGCACCCCTCCACTTT; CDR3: CASSAGQGRAPLHF
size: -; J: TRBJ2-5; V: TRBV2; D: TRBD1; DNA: TGTGCCAGCAGCGGGACAGTCGGTTCGGAGACCCAGTACTTC; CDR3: CASSGTVGSETQYF
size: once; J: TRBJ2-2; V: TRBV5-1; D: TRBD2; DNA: TGCGCCAGCAGCTTACTACAGGGTTCCGCGGGAGGGCTGTTTTTT; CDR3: CASSLLQGSAGGLFF
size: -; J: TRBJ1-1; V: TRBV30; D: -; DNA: TGTGCCTGGAGGCGAGTAATAACGAACACTGAAGCTTTCTTT; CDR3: CAWRRVITNTEAFF